Below are 6 T cell receptor beta chains sequenced from a single sample in a study of T cell responses to AZD1222 COVID-19 vaccine. Sequencing was performed with immunoSEQ multiplex PCR; in TCRdb, only in-frame clones are kept and a portion is missing. The repertoire includes approximately 45,000 clones, roughly 88% of them detected once, and 20% to 25% sits in the top ten. Sequenced here: peripheral blood, sampled 28 days after the second AZD1222 dose. The receptors were gathered from an adult who received the AZD1222 COVID-19 vaccine.

The chain uses TRBV5-6 and TRBJ2-3, with D perhaps matching TRBD2 (6 bases). The V end was cut by 4 bases, the J end by 5 bases, with 14 bases between. The CDR3 is 14 amino acids. Germline values: CDR1 SGHDT, CDR2 YYEEEE. Written as DNA, the CDR3 is TGTGCCAGCAGCCCCGGGGGTTTGGTAGATACGCAGTATTTT. Translation: CASSPGGLVDTQYF.

The genes are TRBV5-6 and TRBJ1-6, with TRBD1 as a possible D gene (6 bases). CDR3 length equals 15 residues. Trimming took 0 bases from V and 10 from J, leaving 14 bases between them. CDR1 and CDR2 (germline): SGHDT, YYEEEE. The CDR3 DNA reads TGTGCCAGCAGCTTGGGAGGGGGGCAGCGATCACCCCTCCACTTT. The encoded protein is CASSLGGGQRSPLHF.

V gene TRBV5-1 combines with J gene TRBJ2-7, with D maybe TRBD2 (5 bases). The V gene's germline CDR1 is SGHRS and CDR2 YFSETQ. The ends were cut back, 1 base at V and 0 bases at J, with 14 bases in the middle. The CDR3 covers 16 residues. The DNA for the CDR3 is TGCGCCAGCAGCTTGTTAGCGAGTGGTAGCTCCTACGAGCAGTACTTC. As protein: CASSLLASGSSYEQYF.

V and J are TRBV7-9 and TRBJ1-5; D possibly corresponds to TRBD1 (5 bases). The CDR3 has 12 amino acids. V was clipped by 9 bases and J by 5 bases, with 11 bases between them. From germline, CDR1 is SEHNR and CDR2 FQNEAQ (reference sequence). CDR3 sequence reads: CASSRDDQPQHF. The CDR3 nucleotides read TGTGCCAGTAGCCGGGACGATCAGCCCCAGCATTTT. The full variable domain, in which reference TRBV7-9 and TRBJ1-5 provide the parts outside the CDR3, is DTGVSQNPRHKITKRGQNVTFRCDPISEHNRLYWYRQTLGQGPEFLTYFQNEAQLEKSRLLSDRFSAERPKGSFSTLEIQRTEQGDSAMYLCASSRDDQPQHFGDGTRLSIL.

This clone was observed a few times. This chain connects TRBV7-9 to TRBJ2-2; D remains ambiguous. Germline CDR1 reads SEHNR; CDR2 reads FQNEAQ (reference sequence). V lost 1 base and J 4 bases, leaving 7 bases between the germline ends. This CDR3 contains 14 residues. The CDR3 coding sequence is TGTGCCAGCAGCTTAGGAGTCTTCACCGGGGAGCTGTTTTTT. As protein: CASSLGVFTGELFF.

The chain joins TRBV2 to TRBJ1-6; D remains unclear. The CDR3 is made up of 15 amino acids. The germline V gene has CDR1 SNHLY and CDR2 FYNNEI. Between the trimmed V and J ends, which lost 3 bases and 1 base, there was a span of 7 bases. CDR3 in amino acids: CASSERASYNSPLHF. In DNA form, the CDR3 reads TGTGCCAGCAGTGAGAGGGCGTCCTATAATTCACCCCTCCACTTT.